This T cell receptor beta chain originates from a study of CD8+CD57+ T cells in acquired aplastic anemia. For the study at large: Yields of DNA that came from sorted CD4+ and CD8+ cells averaged about 3.5 ug.

Regarding this clonotype: The junction departs from the called germline gene at one end, perhaps through a read error.

According to the study, genomic DNA was the template for TCR beta VDJ and CDR3 profiling. TCRdb reprocessed the reads via MiXCR and lists one record per CDR3 protein. The sample carries 150,000 to 200,000 distinct CDR3 sequences, about half recorded once. The germline CDR1 and CDR2 sequences are KGHDR and SFDVKD. The CDR3 consists of 12 residues. The sample consisted of sorted CD4+, CD8+, or CD8+CD57+ T cells (not recorded which) from PBMCs. The clonotype comes from a human donor in good health. The chain carries TRBV24-1 and TRBJ1-1; D ambiguous. The CDR3 reads CATSGMNTETFF. The DNA of the CDR3 is TGTGCCACCAGTGGTATGAACACTGAAACTTTCTTT.